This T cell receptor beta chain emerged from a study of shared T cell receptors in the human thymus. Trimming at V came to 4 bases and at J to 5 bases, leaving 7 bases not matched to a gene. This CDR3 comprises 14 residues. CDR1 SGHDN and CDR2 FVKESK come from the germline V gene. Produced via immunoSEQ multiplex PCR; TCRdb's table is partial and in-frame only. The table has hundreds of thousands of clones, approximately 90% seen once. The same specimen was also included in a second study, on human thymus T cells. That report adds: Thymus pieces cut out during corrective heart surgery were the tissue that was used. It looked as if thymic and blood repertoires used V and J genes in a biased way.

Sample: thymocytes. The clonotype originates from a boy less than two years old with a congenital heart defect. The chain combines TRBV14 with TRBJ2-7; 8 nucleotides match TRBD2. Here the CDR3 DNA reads TGTGCCAGCAGCCCACCGGGACTAGTACACGAGCAGTACTTC. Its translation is CASSPPGLVHEQYF.